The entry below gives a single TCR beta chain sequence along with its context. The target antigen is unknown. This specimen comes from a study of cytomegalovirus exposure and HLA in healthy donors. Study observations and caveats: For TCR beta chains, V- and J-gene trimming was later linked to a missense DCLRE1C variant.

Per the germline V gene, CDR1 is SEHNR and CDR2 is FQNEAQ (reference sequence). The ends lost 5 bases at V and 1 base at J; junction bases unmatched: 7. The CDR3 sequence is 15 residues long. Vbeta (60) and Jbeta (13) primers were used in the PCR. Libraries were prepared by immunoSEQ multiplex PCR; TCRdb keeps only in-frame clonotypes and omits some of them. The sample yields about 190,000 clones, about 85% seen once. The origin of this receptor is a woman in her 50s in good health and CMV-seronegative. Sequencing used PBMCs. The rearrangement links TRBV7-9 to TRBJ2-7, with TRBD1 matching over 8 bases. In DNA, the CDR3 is TGTGCCAGCAGCGTCTTCAGGGGGCAGTCCTACGAGCAGTACTTC. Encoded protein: CASSVFRGQSYEQYF. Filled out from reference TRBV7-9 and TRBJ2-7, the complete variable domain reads DTGVSQNPRHKITKRGQNVTFRCDPISEHNRLYWYRQTLGQGPEFLTYFQNEAQLEKSRLLSDRFSAERPKGSFSTLEIQRTEQGDSAMYLCASSVFRGQSYEQYFGPGTRLTVT.